This is a list of T cell receptor beta chains from one sample in a study of STAT3 mutations in large granular lymphocyte leukemia. TCRdb keeps only in-frame clones here, not all; method: immunoSEQ multiplex PCR. This table holds about 42,000 clones, about three quarters found once. Sequences were obtained from PBMCs. All receptors derive from a human donor with T large granular lymphocyte leukemia. Some clones in this sample may be carry-over from other donors' samples. Each CDR3 is given with its conserved first and last residue. D genes are given only for firm matches. Size tells how often a clone was seen (once, few, many) or the class of an expanded clone, and some rows leave it out.

clone size: .
V gene: TRBV4-1
D gene: .
J gene: TRBJ2-2
CDR3 length: 15
CDR3 protein: CASSPPGTQTGELFF
CDR3 DNA: TGCGCCAGCAGCCCCCCCGGGACACAGACCGGGGAGCTGTTTTTT

clone size: .
V gene: TRBV14
D gene: TRBD1
J gene: TRBJ1-2
CDR3 length: 15
CDR3 protein: CASSPLTGADYGYTF
CDR3 DNA: TGTGCCAGCAGCCCCCTAACAGGGGCAGACTATGGCTACACCTTC

clone size: few
V gene: TRBV6-6
D gene: .
J gene: TRBJ2-2
CDR3 length: 13
CDR3 protein: CASSYLEAGELFF
CDR3 DNA: TGTGCCAGCAGTTACCTGGAGGCCGGGGAGCTGTTTTTT

clone size: .
V gene: TRBV5-4
D gene: TRBD1
J gene: TRBJ2-1
CDR3 length: 15
CDR3 protein: CASSLEGTGNNEQFF
CDR3 DNA: TGTGCCAGCAGCTTGGAAGGGACAGGGAATAATGAGCAGTTCTTC

clone size: .
V gene: TRBV4-3
D gene: .
J gene: TRBJ2-7
CDR3 length: 13
CDR3 protein: CASSQGRLYEQYF
CDR3 DNA: TGCGCCAGCAGCCAAGGCCGGCTCTACGAGCAGTACTTC

clone size: .
V gene: TRBV5-1
D gene: TRBD2
J gene: TRBJ2-3
CDR3 length: 17
CDR3 protein: CASSTGTSGGRTDTQYF
CDR3 DNA: TGCGCCAGCAGCACCGGGACTAGCGGGGGGCGCACAGATACGCAGTATTTT

clone size: .
V gene: TRBV19
D gene: .
J gene: TRBJ1-1
CDR3 length: 14
CDR3 protein: CASSIGTPNTEAFF
CDR3 DNA: TGTGCCAGTAGTATAGGTACACCCAACACTGAAGCTTTCTTT

clone size: .
V gene: TRBV6-6
D gene: .
J gene: TRBJ1-5
CDR3 length: 15
CDR3 protein: CASSYGHRRNQPQHF
CDR3 DNA: TGTGCCAGCAGTTACGGACACCGTAGAAATCAGCCCCAGCATTTT

clone size: .
V gene: TRBV6-4
D gene: .
J gene: TRBJ2-2
CDR3 length: 15
CDR3 protein: CASRIDEGSGGELFF
CDR3 DNA: TGTGCCAGCAGAATAGATGAGGGTTCCGGTGGGGAGCTGTTTTTT

clone size: once
V gene: TRBV2
D gene: .
J gene: TRBJ1-1
CDR3 length: 11
CDR3 protein: CASRKGTEAFF
CDR3 DNA: TGTGCCAGCAGAAAGGGCACTGAAGCTTTCTTT

clone size: .
V gene: TRBV19
D gene: TRBD1
J gene: TRBJ1-6
CDR3 length: 14
CDR3 protein: CASSKGQPNSPLHF
CDR3 DNA: TGTGCCAGTAGTAAGGGACAGCCTAATTCACCCCTCCACTTT

clone size: .
V gene: TRBV29-1
D gene: .
J gene: TRBJ2-5
CDR3 length: 13
CDR3 protein: CSVDYRVDETQYF
CDR3 DNA: TGCAGCGTTGACTACAGGGTGGACGAGACCCAGTACTTC

clone size: .
V gene: TRBV11-2
D gene: .
J gene: TRBJ2-2
CDR3 length: 12
CDR3 protein: CACSGLSGELFF
CDR3 DNA: TGTGCCTGCTCAGGGTTGTCCGGGGAGCTGTTTTTT

clone size: .
V gene: TRBV9
D gene: .
J gene: TRBJ2-7
CDR3 length: 15
CDR3 protein: CASSVGVSHTYEQYF
CDR3 DNA: TGTGCCAGCAGCGTAGGCGTTAGCCACACATACGAGCAGTACTTC

clone size: .
V gene: TRBV28
D gene: .
J gene: TRBJ2-3
CDR3 length: 14
CDR3 protein: CASTDGTVTDTQYF
CDR3 DNA: TGTGCCAGCACTGACGGGACTGTAACAGATACGCAGTATTTT

clone size: .
V gene: TRBV4-3
D gene: .
J gene: TRBJ2-1
CDR3 length: 15
CDR3 protein: CASSQESTPYNEQFF
CDR3 DNA: TGCGCCAGCAGCCAAGAGTCTACACCTTACAATGAGCAGTTCTTC

clone size: .
V gene: TRBV27
D gene: .
J gene: TRBJ1-2
CDR3 length: 14
CDR3 protein: CASSLSGGGYGYTF
CDR3 DNA: TGTGCCAGCAGTTTATCAGGGGGAGGTTATGGCTACACCTTC

clone size: .
V gene: TRBV7-8
D gene: TRBD2
J gene: TRBJ2-5
CDR3 length: 13
CDR3 protein: CAVTVGGQETQYF
CDR3 DNA: TGTGCCGTGACAGTGGGAGGGCAAGAGACCCAGTACTTC

clone size: .
V gene: TRBV4-3
D gene: TRBD1
J gene: TRBJ1-5
CDR3 length: 18
CDR3 protein: CASSQDRGQGTNNQPQHF
CDR3 DNA: TGCGCCAGCAGCCAAGATAGGGGACAGGGAACTAACAATCAGCCCCAGCATTTT

clone size: .
V gene: TRBV19
D gene: .
J gene: TRBJ1-5
CDR3 length: 15
CDR3 protein: CASSMWQGSNQPQHF
CDR3 DNA: TGTGCCAGTAGTATGTGGCAGGGGAGCAATCAGCCCCAGCATTTT

clone size: .
V gene: TRBV25-1
D gene: TRBD2
J gene: TRBJ2-7
CDR3 length: 13
CDR3 protein: CASTEPGGYEQYF
CDR3 DNA: TGTGCCAGCACGGAACCGGGGGGATACGAGCAGTACTTC

clone size: .
V gene: TRBV10-2
D gene: .
J gene: TRBJ1-1
CDR3 length: 12
CDR3 protein: CASSGTDYEAFF
CDR3 DNA: TGCGCCAGCAGCGGGACGGATTATGAAGCTTTCTTT

clone size: once
V gene: TRBV29-1
D gene: .
J gene: TRBJ2-1
CDR3 length: 11
CDR3 protein: CSVAGYNEQFF
CDR3 DNA: TGCAGCGTTGCGGGATACAATGAGCAGTTCTTC

clone size: .
V gene: TRBV10-2
D gene: .
J gene: TRBJ1-5
CDR3 length: 13
CDR3 protein: CASSQGSNQPQHF
CDR3 DNA: TGCGCCAGCAGTCAAGGAAGCAATCAGCCCCAGCATTTT

clone size: .
V gene: TRBV11-2
D gene: .
J gene: TRBJ2-7
CDR3 length: 16
CDR3 protein: CASSPGLSGTPYEQYF
CDR3 DNA: TGTGCCAGCAGCCCTGGGCTATCCGGGACACCCTACGAGCAGTACTTC

clone size: .
V gene: TRBV6-6
D gene: .
J gene: TRBJ1-2
CDR3 length: 15
CDR3 protein: CASSSSPQGAYGYTF
CDR3 DNA: TGTGCCAGCAGTTCGTCTCCACAGGGTGCCTATGGCTACACCTTC

clone size: once
V gene: TRBV30
D gene: .
J gene: TRBJ2-7
CDR3 length: 14
CDR3 protein: CAWSVFGPEGEQYF
CDR3 DNA: TGTGCCTGGAGTGTATTCGGGCCCGAGGGGGAGCAGTACTTC

clone size: .
V gene: TRBV10-3
D gene: .
J gene: TRBJ2-5
CDR3 length: 14
CDR3 protein: CAISESRHQETQYF
CDR3 DNA: TGTGCCATCAGTGAGTCCAGGCACCAAGAGACCCAGTACTTC

clone size: few
V gene: TRBV19
D gene: TRBD2
J gene: TRBJ2-2
CDR3 length: 15
CDR3 protein: CASTHGGRDTGELFF
CDR3 DNA: TGTGCCAGTACTCATGGGGGGAGGGACACCGGGGAGCTGTTTTTT

clone size: .
V gene: TRBV28
D gene: .
J gene: TRBJ2-2
CDR3 length: 16
CDR3 protein: CASIFDSRRNTGELFF
CDR3 DNA: TGTGCCAGCATTTTCGACTCCAGGAGGAACACCGGGGAGCTGTTTTTT

clone size: .
V gene: TRBV5-1
D gene: .
J gene: TRBJ2-7
CDR3 length: 13
CDR3 protein: CASSPPASYEQYF
CDR3 DNA: TGCGCCAGCAGCCCGCCGGCCTCCTACGAGCAGTACTTC

clone size: .
V gene: TRBV10-2
D gene: .
J gene: TRBJ2-7
CDR3 length: 14
CDR3 protein: CASRGAGYSYEQYF
CDR3 DNA: TGCGCCAGCCGGGGGGCCGGCTATTCCTACGAGCAGTACTTC

clone size: .
V gene: TRBV4-3
D gene: TRBD1
J gene: TRBJ2-7
CDR3 length: 15
CDR3 protein: CASSQDRDRGYEQYF
CDR3 DNA: TGCGCCAGCAGCCAAGATAGGGACAGGGGCTACGAGCAGTACTTC

clone size: .
V gene: TRBV5-1
D gene: .
J gene: TRBJ1-3
CDR3 length: 14
CDR3 protein: CASSPGHSGNTIYF
CDR3 DNA: TGCGCCAGCAGCCCGGGACACTCTGGAAACACCATATATTTT

clone size: .
V gene: TRBV18
D gene: .
J gene: TRBJ2-1
CDR3 length: 13
CDR3 protein: CASSPSLDYEQFF
CDR3 DNA: TGTGCCAGCTCCCCATCACTAGATTATGAGCAGTTCTTC

clone size: .
V gene: TRBV15
D gene: TRBD1
J gene: TRBJ1-5
CDR3 length: 20
CDR3 protein: CATSTSRPGQGDYSNQPQHF
CDR3 DNA: TGTGCCACCAGCACCTCGAGACCGGGACAGGGAGATTATAGCAATCAGCCCCAGCATTTT

clone size: .
V gene: TRBV6-5
D gene: .
J gene: TRBJ2-7
CDR3 length: 14
CDR3 protein: CASSYQGVEYEQYF
CDR3 DNA: TGTGCCAGCAGTTATCAAGGGGTCGAGTACGAGCAGTACTTC

clone size: .
V gene: TRBV6-1
D gene: .
J gene: TRBJ2-3
CDR3 length: 13
CDR3 protein: CCIGGHFTDTQYF
CDR3 DNA: TGTTGCATCGGGGGCCATTTCACAGATACGCAGTATTTT

clone size: few
V gene: TRBV28
D gene: .
J gene: TRBJ1-1
CDR3 length: 13
CDR3 protein: CASSLSSPKVAFF
CDR3 DNA: TGTGCCAGCAGTTTATCGTCCCCGAAGGTAGCTTTCTTT

clone size: .
V gene: TRBV7-9
D gene: .
J gene: TRBJ2-3
CDR3 length: 11
CDR3 protein: CASSEADTQYF
CDR3 DNA: TGTGCCAGCAGTGAGGCAGATACGCAGTATTTT

clone size: .
V gene: TRBV5-1
D gene: TRBD1
J gene: TRBJ2-6
CDR3 length: 16
CDR3 protein: CASRGQGASGANVLTF
CDR3 DNA: TGCGCCAGCAGGGGACAGGGGGCTTCGGGGGCCAACGTCCTGACTTTC

clone size: .
V gene: TRBV19
D gene: .
J gene: TRBJ1-1
CDR3 length: 14
CDR3 protein: CASSMQMMNTEAFF
CDR3 DNA: TGTGCCAGTAGTATGCAGATGATGAACACTGAAGCTTTCTTT

clone size: .
V gene: TRBV19
D gene: .
J gene: TRBJ2-7
CDR3 length: 12
CDR3 protein: CASSIADSEQYF
CDR3 DNA: TGTGCCAGTAGTATTGCGGATTCCGAGCAGTACTTC

clone size: .
V gene: TRBV4-3
D gene: TRBD1
J gene: TRBJ2-5
CDR3 length: 15
CDR3 protein: CASSQDRQGWETQYF
CDR3 DNA: TGCGCCAGCAGCCAGGACAGACAGGGCTGGGAGACCCAGTACTTC

clone size: .
V gene: TRBV7-9
D gene: .
J gene: TRBJ2-4
CDR3 length: 14
CDR3 protein: CASSFEGGWNIQYF
CDR3 DNA: TGTGCCAGCAGCTTTGAGGGCGGTTGGAACATTCAGTACTTC

clone size: .
V gene: TRBV27
D gene: .
J gene: TRBJ2-7
CDR3 length: 14
CDR3 protein: CASSFQGSYYEQYF
CDR3 DNA: TGTGCCAGCAGTTTTCAGGGGAGTTACTACGAGCAGTACTTC

clone size: .
V gene: TRBV28
D gene: .
J gene: TRBJ1-1
CDR3 length: 11
CDR3 protein: CASSSLGEAFF
CDR3 DNA: TGTGCCAGCAGTAGTCTGGGGGAAGCTTTCTTT

clone size: .
V gene: TRBV29-1
D gene: .
J gene: TRBJ1-1
CDR3 length: 12
CDR3 protein: CSVETSRLIAFF
CDR3 DNA: TGCAGCGTTGAAACTTCCCGACTGATAGCTTTCTTT

clone size: .
V gene: TRBV7-9
D gene: TRBD2
J gene: TRBJ2-2
CDR3 length: 16
CDR3 protein: CASSPRIGGMSGELFF
CDR3 DNA: TGTGCCAGCAGCCCCCGGATCGGGGGGATGTCCGGGGAGCTGTTTTTT

clone size: .
V gene: TRBV5-1
D gene: TRBD1
J gene: TRBJ1-1
CDR3 length: 14
CDR3 protein: CASSQGAQGAEAFF
CDR3 DNA: TGCGCCAGCAGCCAGGGGGCCCAAGGGGCTGAAGCTTTCTTT

clone size: .
V gene: TRBV30
D gene: .
J gene: TRBJ2-1
CDR3 length: 17
CDR3 protein: CAWNGRGRGGSYNEQFF
CDR3 DNA: TGTGCCTGGAACGGCAGGGGTAGAGGAGGCTCCTACAATGAGCAGTTCTTC

clone size: .
V gene: TRBV7-2
D gene: .
J gene: TRBJ2-5
CDR3 length: 13
CDR3 protein: CASSQGPRETQYF
CDR3 DNA: TGTGCCAGCAGCCAGGGGCCCCGGGAGACCCAGTACTTC

clone size: .
V gene: TRBV15
D gene: .
J gene: TRBJ1-1
CDR3 length: 15
CDR3 protein: CATSTQGSRGTEAFF
CDR3 DNA: TGTGCCACCAGCACCCAGGGATCCCGGGGCACTGAAGCTTTCTTT

clone size: .
V gene: TRBV7-8
D gene: TRBD2
J gene: TRBJ2-3
CDR3 length: 15
CDR3 protein: CASSLAPAGTDTQYF
CDR3 DNA: TGTGCCAGCAGCTTAGCTCCAGCGGGGACAGATACGCAGTATTTT